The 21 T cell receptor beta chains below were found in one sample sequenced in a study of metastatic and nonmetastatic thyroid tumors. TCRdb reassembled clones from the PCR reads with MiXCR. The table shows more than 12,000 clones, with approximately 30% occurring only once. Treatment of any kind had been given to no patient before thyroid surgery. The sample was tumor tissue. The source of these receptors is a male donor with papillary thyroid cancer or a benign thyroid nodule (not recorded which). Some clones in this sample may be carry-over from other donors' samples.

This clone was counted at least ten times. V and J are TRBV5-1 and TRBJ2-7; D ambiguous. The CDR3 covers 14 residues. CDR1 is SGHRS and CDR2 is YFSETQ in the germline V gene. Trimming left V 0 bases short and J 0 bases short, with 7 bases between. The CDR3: CASSLGSSSYEQYF. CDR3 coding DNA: TGCGCCAGCAGCTTGGGCAGCTCCTCCTACGAGCAGTACTTC.

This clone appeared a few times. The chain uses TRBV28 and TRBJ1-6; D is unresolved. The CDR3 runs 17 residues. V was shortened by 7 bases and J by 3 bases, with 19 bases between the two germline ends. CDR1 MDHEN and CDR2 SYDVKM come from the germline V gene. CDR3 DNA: TGTGCCAGCATCGGTTTGGGAGGGCTGGACTATAATTCACCCCTCCACTTT. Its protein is CASIGLGGLDYNSPLHF.

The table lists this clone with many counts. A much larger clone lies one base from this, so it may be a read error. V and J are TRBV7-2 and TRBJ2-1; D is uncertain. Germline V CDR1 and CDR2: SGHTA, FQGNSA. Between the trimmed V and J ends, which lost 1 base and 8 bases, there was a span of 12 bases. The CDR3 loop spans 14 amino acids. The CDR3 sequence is CASSLDGPVDEQFF. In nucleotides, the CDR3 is TGTGCCAGCAGCTTAGATGGGCCCGTAGATGAGCAGTTCTTC.

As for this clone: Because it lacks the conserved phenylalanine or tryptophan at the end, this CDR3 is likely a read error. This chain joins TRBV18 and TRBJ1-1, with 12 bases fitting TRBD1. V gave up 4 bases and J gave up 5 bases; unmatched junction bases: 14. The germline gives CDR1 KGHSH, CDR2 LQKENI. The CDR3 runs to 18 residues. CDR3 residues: CASSLSRGTGGQGTEAFL. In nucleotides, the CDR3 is TGTGCCAGCTCACTGAGTAGGGGGACAGGGGGCCAGGGGACTGAAGCTTTCCTC.

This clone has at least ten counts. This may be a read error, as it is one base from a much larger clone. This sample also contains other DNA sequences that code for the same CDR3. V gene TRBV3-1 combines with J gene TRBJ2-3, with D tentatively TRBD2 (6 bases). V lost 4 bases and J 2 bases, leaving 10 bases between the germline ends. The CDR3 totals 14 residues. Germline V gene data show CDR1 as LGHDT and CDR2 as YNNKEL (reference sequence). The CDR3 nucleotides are TGTGCCAGCAGCCGCGGGACGAACACAGATACGCAGTATTTT. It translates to CASSRGTNTDTQYF.

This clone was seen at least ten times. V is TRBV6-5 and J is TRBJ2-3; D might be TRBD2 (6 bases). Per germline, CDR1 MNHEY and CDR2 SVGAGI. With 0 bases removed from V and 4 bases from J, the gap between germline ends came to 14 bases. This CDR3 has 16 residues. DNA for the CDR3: TGTGCCAGCAGTTACTCGATTACCGGGGGTCCAGATACGCAGTATTTT. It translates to CASSYSITGGPDTQYF.

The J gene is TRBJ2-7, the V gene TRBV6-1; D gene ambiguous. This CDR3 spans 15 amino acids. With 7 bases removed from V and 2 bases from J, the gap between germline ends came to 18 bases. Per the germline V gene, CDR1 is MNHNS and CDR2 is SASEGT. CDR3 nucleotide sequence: TGTGCCAGCACCCAGGACGGTGGCGGAGCCTACGAGCAGTACTTC. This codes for CASTQDGGGAYEQYF.

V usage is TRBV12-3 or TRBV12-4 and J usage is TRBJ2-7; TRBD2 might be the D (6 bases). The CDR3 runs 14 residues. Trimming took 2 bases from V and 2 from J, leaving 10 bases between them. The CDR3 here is CASSLLRDPYEQYF. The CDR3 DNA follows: TGTGCCAGCAGTTTATTGCGGGATCCCTACGAGCAGTACTTC.

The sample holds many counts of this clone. This chain's CDR3 is CASSNQETQYF. CDR3 nucleotide sequence: TGTGCCAGCAGCAACCAAGAGACCCAGTACTTC. V and J are TRBV7-6 and TRBJ2-5; no reliable D call. The CDR3 consists of 11 residues. CDR1 is SGHVS, CDR2 FNYEAQ, per germline. Trimming removed 5 bases at V and 0 bases at J, with 1 base between.

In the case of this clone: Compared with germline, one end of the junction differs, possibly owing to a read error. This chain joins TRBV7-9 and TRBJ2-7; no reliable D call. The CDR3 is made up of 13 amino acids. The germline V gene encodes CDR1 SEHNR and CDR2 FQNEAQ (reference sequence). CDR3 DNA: TGTGCCAGCAGCCTAGTTAGCTCCGACGAGCAGTACTTC. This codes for CASSLVSSDEQYF.

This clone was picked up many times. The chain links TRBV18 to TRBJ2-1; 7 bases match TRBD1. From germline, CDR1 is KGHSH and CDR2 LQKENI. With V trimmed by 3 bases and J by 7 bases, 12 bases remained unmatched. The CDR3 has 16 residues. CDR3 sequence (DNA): TGTGCCAGCTCACCCCCGGGACAGCTCGTGGGGAATGAGCAGTTCTTC. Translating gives CASSPPGQLVGNEQFF.

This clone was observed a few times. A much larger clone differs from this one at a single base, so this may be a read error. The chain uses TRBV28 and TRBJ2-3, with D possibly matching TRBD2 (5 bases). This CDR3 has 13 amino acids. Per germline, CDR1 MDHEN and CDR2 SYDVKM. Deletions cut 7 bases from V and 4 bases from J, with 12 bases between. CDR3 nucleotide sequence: TGTGCCAGCATACCCCCGAGGGCAGATACGCAGTATTTT. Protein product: CASIPPRADTQYF.

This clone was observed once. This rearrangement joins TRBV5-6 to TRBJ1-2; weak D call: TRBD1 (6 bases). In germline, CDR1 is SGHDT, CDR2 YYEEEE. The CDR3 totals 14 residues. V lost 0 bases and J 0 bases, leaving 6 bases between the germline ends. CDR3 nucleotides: TGTGCCAGCAGCTTGGACAGGGCTAACTATGGCTACACCTTC. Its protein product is CASSLDRANYGYTF.

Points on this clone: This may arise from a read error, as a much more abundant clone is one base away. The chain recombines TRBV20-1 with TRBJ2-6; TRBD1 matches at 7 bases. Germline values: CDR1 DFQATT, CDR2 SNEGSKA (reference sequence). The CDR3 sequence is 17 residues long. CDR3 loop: CSANRGNHNSGANALTF. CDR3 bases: TGCAGTGCCAACAGGGGCAATCACAACTCTGGGGCCAACGCCCTGACTTTC.

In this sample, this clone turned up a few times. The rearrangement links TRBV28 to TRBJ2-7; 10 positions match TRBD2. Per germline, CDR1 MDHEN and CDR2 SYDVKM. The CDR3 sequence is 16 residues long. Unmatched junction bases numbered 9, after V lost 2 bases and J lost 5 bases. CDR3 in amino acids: CASSLVGSGRSHEQYF. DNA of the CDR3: TGTGCCAGCAGTTTAGTGGGTAGCGGGAGGTCCCACGAGCAGTACTTC.

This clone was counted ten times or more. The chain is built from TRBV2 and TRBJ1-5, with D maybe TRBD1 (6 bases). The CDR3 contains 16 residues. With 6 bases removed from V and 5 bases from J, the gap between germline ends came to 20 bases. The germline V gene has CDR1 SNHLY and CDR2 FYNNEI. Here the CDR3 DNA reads TGTGCCAGCAGGGGGACGCGGGGGCCGACAGATCAGCCCCAGCATTTT. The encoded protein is CASRGTRGPTDQPQHF.

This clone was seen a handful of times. CDR3 sequence (DNA): TGTGCCAGCAGCCGGGACGGGGCCCAGCATTTT. Protein product: CASSRDGAQHF. The chain links TRBV28 to TRBJ1-5; tentative D call: TRBD1 (5 bases). This CDR3 contains 11 residues. The germline V and J ends were trimmed by 6 bases and 11 bases, with 11 bases remaining between them. Germline V lookup: CDR1 MDHEN, CDR2 SYDVKM.

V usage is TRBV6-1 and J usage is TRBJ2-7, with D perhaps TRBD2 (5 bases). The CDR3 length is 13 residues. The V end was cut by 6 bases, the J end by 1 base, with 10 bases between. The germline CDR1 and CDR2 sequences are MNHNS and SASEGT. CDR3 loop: CASRNPGSYEQYF. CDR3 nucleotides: TGTGCCAGCAGAAACCCGGGATCCTACGAGCAGTACTTC.

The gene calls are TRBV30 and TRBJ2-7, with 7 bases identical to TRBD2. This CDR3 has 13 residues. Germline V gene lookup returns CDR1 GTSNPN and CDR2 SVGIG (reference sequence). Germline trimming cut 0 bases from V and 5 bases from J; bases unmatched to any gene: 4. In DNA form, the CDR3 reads TGTGCCTGGAGTGTAGGAAGCGGGAACGAGCAGTACTTC. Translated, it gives CAWSVGSGNEQYF.

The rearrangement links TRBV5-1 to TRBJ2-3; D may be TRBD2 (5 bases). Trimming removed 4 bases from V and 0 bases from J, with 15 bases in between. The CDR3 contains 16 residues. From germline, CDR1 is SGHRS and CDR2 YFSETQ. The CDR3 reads CASSPKRVASTDTQYF. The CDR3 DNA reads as TGCGCCAGCAGCCCGAAGAGGGTAGCGAGCACAGATACGCAGTATTTT.

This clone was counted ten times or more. The CDR3 spells CASSLVAGSNTGELFF. In DNA, the CDR3 is TGTGCCAGCAGCTTAGTGGCGGGGTCGAACACCGGGGAGCTGTTTTTT. This sequence joins TRBV11-3 and TRBJ2-2; TRBD2 is a possible D gene (6 bases). The germline CDR1 and CDR2 sequences are SGHNT and YENEEA. CDR3 length: 16 amino acids. V gave up 1 base and J gave up 0 bases, with 9 bases separating them.